The clone carrying this T cell receptor beta chain was detected only once. The target antigen is unknown. Only in-frame clones appear in the TCRdb table, and some are missing; sequencing was by immunoSEQ multiplex PCR. There are 120,000 or so clones in the sample; around 90% occur only once, and approximately 2.1% lies in the top ten. This sample was included in a study of cytomegalovirus exposure and HLA in healthy donors. CDR1 is MDHEN, CDR2 SYDVKM, per germline. CDR3 length: 16 residues. Trimming removed 4 bases from V and 0 bases from J, with 12 bases in between. Study conclusions and caveats: A later analysis found first-cohort TCR clusters tended to co-occur in the 90 to 150 validation repertoires. Investigators reported 164 TCR beta chains as tied to cytomegalovirus.

This sequence joins TRBV28 and TRBJ1-4, with D possibly matching TRBD1 (6 bases). The specimen was PBMCs. This TCR was sampled from a young woman in good health and CMV-seronegative. The CDR3 coding sequence is TGTGCCAGCAGTTCGGCCAGGGGTGCAACTAATGAAAAACTGTTTTTT. It specifies CASSSARGATNEKLFF.